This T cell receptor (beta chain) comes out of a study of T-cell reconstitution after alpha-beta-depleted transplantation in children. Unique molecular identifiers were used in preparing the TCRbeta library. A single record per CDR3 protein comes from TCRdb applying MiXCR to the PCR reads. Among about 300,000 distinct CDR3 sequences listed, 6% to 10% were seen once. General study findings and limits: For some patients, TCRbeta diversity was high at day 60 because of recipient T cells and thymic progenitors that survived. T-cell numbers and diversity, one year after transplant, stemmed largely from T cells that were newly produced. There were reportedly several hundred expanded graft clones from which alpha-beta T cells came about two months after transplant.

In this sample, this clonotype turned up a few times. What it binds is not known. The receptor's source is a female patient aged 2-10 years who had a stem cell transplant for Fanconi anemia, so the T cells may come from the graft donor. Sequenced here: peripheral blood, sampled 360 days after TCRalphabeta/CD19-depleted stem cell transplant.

Here the CDR3 reads CSATTLTSEETQYF. The CDR3 DNA follows: TGCAGTGCTACTACCTTGACAAGTGAAGAGACCCAGTACTTC. The chain employs TRBV20-1 and TRBJ2-5; D uncertain. The CDR3 runs 14 residues. The V and J ends lost 4 bases and 3 bases respectively, with 15 bases between them. The germline gives CDR1 DFQATT, CDR2 SNEGSKA (reference sequence).